A selection of T cell receptor beta chains follows, all from one sample in a study of HIV-infected patients and healthy controls. MiXCR, run by TCRdb on the 5' RACE reads, gives a single entry per CDR3 protein. The sample records around 19,000 distinct CDR3 sequences, about 8.3% being singletons. The sample was blood. Source of these receptors: an adult in good health. Each CDR3 is given with its conserved first and last residue. The order of the fields is V gene, J gene, CDR3 protein.

TRBV6-2/TRBV6-3,TRBJ2-5,CATRLVSQETQYF
TRBV20-1,TRBJ2-3,CSADRNTDTQYF
TRBV7-2,TRBJ2-6,CASSLIYFSGANVLTF
TRBV12-3/TRBV12-4,TRBJ2-5,CASTPGGETQYF
TRBV18,TRBJ2-4,CASSVGSKNIQYF
TRBV4-3,TRBJ2-1,CASSQSVLGNNEQFF
TRBV20-1,TRBJ1-6,CSASDAGASYNSPLHF
TRBV9,TRBJ2-3,CASSVAQSGGQDTQYF
TRBV6-6,TRBJ1-5,CASRLSGSLDQPQHF
TRBV7-8,TRBJ2-4,CASSPLRASLFKNIQYF
TRBV5-5,TRBJ2-1,CASSFWSNEQFF
TRBV5-1,TRBJ2-6,CASSFRWEPGANVLTF
TRBV7-9,TRBJ2-6,CASSLGPASGANVLTF
TRBV2,TRBJ1-2,CASFYLSGDGYTF
TRBV2,TRBJ2-7,CASSDAGVPYEQYF
TRBV20-1,TRBJ2-7,CSARARFGIWYEQYF
TRBV4-3,TRBJ2-4,CASSQGGQNIQYF
TRBV28,TRBJ2-3,CASSLKGRPTDTQYF
TRBV6-2/TRBV6-3,TRBJ2-2,CASKVGGLTGELFF
TRBV7-2,TRBJ2-3,CASSAQLAGVHF
TRBV28,TRBJ1-6,CASSSGSLSPLHF
TRBV5-1,TRBJ2-7,CASSFGGTADYEQYF
TRBV29-1,TRBJ2-7,CSVVEGLEQYF
TRBV7-8,TRBJ2-3,CASSFLTGKDTQYF
TRBV7-2,TRBJ1-6,CASSEQGWNSPLHF
TRBV19,TRBJ2-1,CASRGSGGPYNEQFF
TRBV30,TRBJ2-1,CAWETSNSYNEQFF
TRBV5-1,TRBJ2-3,CASSSDRQSDTQYF
TRBV5-1,TRBJ2-2,CASSLDGRAPGELFF
TRBV27,TRBJ1-1,CASSFGGGGVDTEAFF
TRBV6-1,TRBJ1-1,CASSEGVGDTEAFF
TRBV28,TRBJ1-2,CASTPPGDITYGYTF
TRBV7-9,TRBJ1-1,CASSLLGSSSKAEAFF
TRBV19,TRBJ2-3,CASSVRTGGYTDTQYF
TRBV19,TRBJ1-5,CASSIREGRQPQHF
TRBV20-1,TRBJ1-3,CSARDLYEGTSGNTIYF
TRBV29-1,TRBJ2-1,CSVAKRVTYNEQFF
TRBV28,TRBJ1-5,CASSFRGHGNQPQHF
TRBV10-3,TRBJ2-7,CAISAQVEQYF
TRBV12-3/TRBV12-4,TRBJ1-1,CATELFGLNTEAFF
TRBV28,TRBJ2-5,CASRNRGVETQYF
TRBV3-1,TRBJ1-1,CASSHRGDTEAFF
TRBV20-1,TRBJ2-7,CSAPRLAASYEQYF
TRBV24-1,TRBJ2-7,CATSDVLAPYEQYF
TRBV12-3/TRBV12-4,TRBJ2-2,CASRPSGVGELFF
TRBV18,TRBJ2-5,CASSRADPETQYF
TRBV4-2,TRBJ2-5,CASSRGGSQETQYF
TRBV18,TRBJ2-5,CASSRQAGHSDQETQYF
TRBV7-2,TRBJ2-6,CASARASGANVLTF
TRBV29-1,TRBJ2-4,CSVGTIGSDIQYF
TRBV6-5,TRBJ2-1,CASSWDSYNEQFF
TRBV28,TRBJ1-2,CASSLAQGNYYGYTF